This T cell receptor (beta chain) is drawn from a study of identical twins. TCRdb passed the 5' RACE reads through MiXCR, listing each CDR3 protein once. The sample shows around 290,000 distinct CDR3 sequences, less than 9.5% of them seen only once. The CDR3 covers 19 residues. V dropped 0 bases and J dropped 3; count of bases not matched to a gene: 13. In germline, CDR1 is SGDLS, CDR2 YYNGEE. The data were also submitted as part of a second study, on yellow fever vaccine responses in identical twins.

The sequenced material came from CD8+ T cells sorted from blood. V and J are TRBV9 and TRBJ2-2, with TRBD2 matching over 8 bases. The source is a woman aged 18-29 years in good health. The DNA for the CDR3 is TGTGCCAGCAGCGTAGACGGTTCGGAGCGGGAGATTTACACCGGGGAGCTGTTTTTT. It yields the protein CASSVDGSEREIYTGELFF.